This T cell receptor beta chain was retrieved from a study of cytomegalovirus exposure and HLA in healthy donors. As for the study in general: Among roughly 180 million T cells, an earlier analysis found roughly 120 million unique TCR beta sequences.

In its sample, this clone was seen a few times. Its antigen is undetermined. The PCR had 60 Vbeta and 13 Jbeta primers. TCRdb's table, derived via immunoSEQ multiplex PCR, lists solely in-frame clones and lacks some. Among approximately 150,000 clones, around 77% were seen once, and the ten largest hold 0.94%. The CDR3 has 13 residues. The V gene's germline CDR1 is SNHLY and CDR2 FYNNEI. J was trimmed by 1 base and V by 8 bases; bases with no gene match: 3. Study-level results: TCR beta chains numbering 164 were designated cytomegalovirus-associated. In a later analysis, more than 15,000 TCR beta sequences were associated with HLA alleles at 0.05 false discovery rate. Analyzed later, most CMV-associated TCR beta chains appeared HLA-restricted.

Sequencing was carried out using PBMCs. The rearrangement uses TRBV2 and TRBJ2-7; TRBD1 matches 9 bases. The clonotype comes from a woman aged 60-70 years in good health and CMV-seronegative. The CDR3 DNA is TGTGCCAGCTGCGGACAGGGGTCCTACGAGCAGTACTTC. Translation: CASCGQGSYEQYF.